This T cell receptor (beta chain) was profiled in a study of beta chain features in type 1 diabetes. Isolated RNA was reverse transcribed in full, so expressed TCRB transcripts were sequenced. The method was immunoSEQ multiplex PCR; TCRdb's version includes in-frame clones alone and lacks a portion of them. The table lists roughly 500,000 clones, about 30% of them singletons. Per the germline V gene, CDR1 is SQVTM and CDR2 is ANQGSEA. Trimming took 4 bases from V and 0 from J; bases not matched to a gene: 2. This CDR3 spans 14 amino acids. The sample was naive CD4+ T cells from blood. The chain recombines TRBV29-1 with TRBJ2-3; 9 positions match TRBD2. This TCR was recovered from a man between 18 and 35 years old in good health. In DNA, the CDR3 is TGCAGCGTTGGCGGGAGGGCTAGCACAGATACGCAGTATTTT. Amino acid sequence: CSVGGRASTDTQYF.